This TCR beta chain came from a study of blood T cell repertoires in COVID-19 (dated by TCRdb to about 2020). In the study overall: Collaborator samples came from the United States, Italy and Spain and covered acute and convalescent phases of COVID-19. The material from the prospective study consisted of cDNA or gDNA derived from T cells, B-cell-depleted T cells, or PBMCs. Subjects who had been exposed to COVID-19, were actively infected with it, or had recovered from it provided the deeply sampled blood TCRbeta repertoires that made up the dataset. A freely available public database, intended as a resource for researchers studying the immune response to SARS-CoV-2, is where the repertoires were released. Samples were obtained from the ongoing ImmuneRACE study (first 160 participants) and from over 1,000 subjects provided by 6 global collaborators. The sample metadata nearly always contained a de-identified subject ID, COVID-19 status, age in years and sex. Where HLA class I and class II types were available, the types were taken from metadata supplied by the sample provider, not from assay-based typing.

In the prospective study, participants were 18 to 89 years old, resided in 24 geographic areas of the United States, and were enrolled through a virtual design. In the prospective study, cohorts were assigned on the basis of participant-reported clinical history obtained from a screening survey and a study questionnaire. Recovered participants in ImmuneRACE Cohort 3 were defined as having two consecutive negative NP/OP PCR tests, clearance from a healthcare professional, or resolution of symptoms. In the prospective study, mobile phlebotomists collected whole blood, serum and a nasopharyngeal or oropharyngeal swab from each participant. Over a 2-month period, participants in the prospective study had the option of providing additional blood draws and questionnaires. Prospective study blood samples were shipped either frozen or at room temperature before DNA extraction. The immunoSEQ Assay, a bias-controlled multiplex PCR, was used to amplify TCRbeta CDR3 regions from genomic DNA. Per the original workflow: The number of nucleated cells in each sample was estimated by amplification of reference gene primers within the assay. To quantify the absolute abundance of each unique TCRbeta CDR3 rearrangement, sequence reads were collapsed and filtered. Productive Simpson clonality was computed per sample as the square root of Simpson's diversity index over productive rearrangements. TCRdb re-hosts the immuneACCESS table, in-frame sequences only. Its copies lack some clones; in the studies checked, an unresolved V gene accounts for under half of them, and the cause for the rest is not known. The V and J calls and the clone size are those of that table, but D and trimming were determined from the DNA. This sample has 110,000 to 150,000 clones in its table, and around 80% of those were observed once. Around 6% of the sample goes to the ten largest clones.

According to the germline V gene, CDR1 reads MGHRA and CDR2 reads YSYEKL. After removal of 3 bases from V and 0 bases from J, the junction retains 5 bases not matched to a gene. CDR3 length: 17 amino acids, cysteine to phenylalanine. Only the CDR3 part of the read is kept: 51 bases, read in frame from the first base. As for this clone: Its antigen is still unknown. Per-base quality was not reported, and no clone a single base away is much larger than it.

The full study reports these points: Clinical and demographic metadata were provided uncurated, with the amount varying by source and participant.

The clonotype comes from a woman aged 45-65 years who had recovered from COVID-19. The rearrangement joined TRBV4-1 to TRBJ1-6; TRBD1 fits 7 bases in the junction. Source material: PBMCs or T cells enriched from blood (not recorded which). The CDR3 has the sequence CASSHRTGSSYNSPLHF. The DNA sequence follows: TGCGCCAGCAGCCACCGGACAGGCAGCTCCTATAATTCACCCCTCCACTTT.